This T cell receptor beta chain comes out of a study of shared clonotypes between healthy human individuals (TCRdb year 2020). Turning to the overall study: The cohort included three men and a couple of women between 18 and 49 years of age. To increase sequencing depth and limit assay-specific biases, TCR repertoire library preparation and sequencing were carried out by different laboratories using diverse techniques. The study deeply sequenced blood TCR repertoires of five healthy adults to estimate repertoire size and the extent of clonotype sharing between individuals. Between about 0.9 and 9 billion PBMCs per donor were obtained by leukapheresis. The paper as a whole reports these results and caveats: Sampling was limited to blood, and TCR repertoires in tissue likely differ from TCR repertoires in blood. Based on pairwise subsampling, the degree of clonotype sharing among donors was expected to be affected by sequencing depth. The small number of donors limited the genetic and exposure-history diversity represented.

TCR CDR3 regions were amplified from genomic DNA by multiplex PCR using the deep immunoSEQ assay. Extracted genomic DNA from each cell subset was distributed evenly across all wells of several immunoSEQ 96-well plates, and each plate was treated as a replicate. For unsorted PBMC, approximately 300 ng of genomic DNA, equivalent to around 33,000 T cell genomes, went into each replicate PCR. Ten immunoSEQ deep assay plates were used to sequence unsorted PBMC genomic DNA. Purified libraries were measured with a Qubit 3.0 fluorometer, size-checked on a Bioanalyzer 2100, and measured again with the KAPA Library Quantification kit. Each immunoSEQ 96-well plate was sequenced on its own single-read 150-cycle Illumina NextSeq 550 flow cell. For the original study's pipeline: The immunoSEQ output contained only junctional sequences without quality scores, so filtering could not match that applied to full-length reads. Sequences were annotated with PyIR, a Python wrapper for IgBLAST v1.9, and V/J genes and CDR3 were assigned using IMGT germline references. Any read was removed if the V/J assignment was weak (E-value above 1e-6), the CDR3 was missing, or the read contained stop codons, out-of-frame junctions, or ambiguous translated residues. V3J clonotypes were defined by identical inferred V gene, J gene, and CDR3 amino acid sequence. To compute the percentage overlap between repertoires, the number of shared unique clonotypes was divided by the size of the smaller repertoire. RTK rarefaction, the Chao1 estimator, and Recon v2.1 estimates of unobserved clonotypes were used to assess repertoire richness. Drawn from immuneACCESS, this table holds only the in-frame rearrangements with V and J called that TCRdb kept. Clones are partly lost; checked studies trace under half to an unresolved V gene and leave the rest unexplained. Clone size and V and J calls were adopted from that table, with D and trimming inferred from the DNA. Present in this sample are around 480,000 clones, about 75% of which were seen just once. The ten biggest clones cover about 12% of the sample.

The germline V gene sets CDR1 to SGHAT and CDR2 to FQNNGV. Trimming costs V 1 base and J 9 bases, and their ends lie 16 bases apart. From the cysteine up to the phenylalanine, the CDR3 has a length of 16 residues. CDR3 DNA is the only sequence kept; it has 48 bases, read in frame from the first base. Healthy HIV-negative adults with no recently reported acute infections or vaccinations were included as donors. Every donor was a Caucasian adult living in Nashville, Tennessee, USA. For unsorted samples, approximately 81 million PBMCs were counted, and genomic DNA was extracted using the QIAamp DNA Blood Mini kit. Blood was collected by leukapheresis, and PBMCs were isolated by Ficoll-Histopaque density gradient centrifugation and then cryopreserved in liquid nitrogen vapor phase. In the case of this clone: This receptor's antigen is unknown. Per-nucleotide qualities are absent, and no much larger clonotype sits a single base away.

The TCR was taken from a woman between 35 and 50 years old in good health. Some clones in this sample may be carry-over from other donors' samples. The rearrangement combines TRBV11-2 with TRBJ1-6, and perhaps TRBD1 as D gene, on 6 matching bases. Source material: PBMCs. The encoded CDR3 is CASSLVGQGFTSPLHF. The DNA sequence is TGTGCCAGCAGCTTAGTTGGGCAGGGGTTCACTTCACCCCTCCACTTT.